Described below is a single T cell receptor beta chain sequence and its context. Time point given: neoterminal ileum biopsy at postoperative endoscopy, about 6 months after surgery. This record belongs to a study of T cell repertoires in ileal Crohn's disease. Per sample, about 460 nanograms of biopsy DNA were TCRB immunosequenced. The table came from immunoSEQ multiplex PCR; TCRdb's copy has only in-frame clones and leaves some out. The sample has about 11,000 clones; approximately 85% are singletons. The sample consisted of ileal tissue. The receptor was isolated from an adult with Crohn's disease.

CDR3 amino acids: CASSETLSTGVLYGYTF. In nucleotides, the CDR3 is TGTGCCAGCAGCGAAACCCTATCGACAGGGGTGTTGTATGGCTACACCTTC. The rearrangement joins TRBV6-1 to TRBJ1-2, with 8 bases matching TRBD1. CDR1 and CDR2 (germline): MNHNS, SASEGT. The CDR3 contains 17 residues. J lost 5 bases, V lost 6 bases, and 17 bases had no gene match.